These 20 T cell receptor beta chains originate from one sample sequenced in a study of beta chain features in type 1 diabetes. Points from the study as a whole: Across all four CD4+ subsets, people with type 1 diabetes showed modestly shorter TCRB CDR3s.

Antigens of these TCRs are unknown. Every bit of the isolated RNA underwent reverse transcription, so sequencing read expressed TCRB transcripts. TCRdb's table, derived via immunoSEQ multiplex PCR, lists solely in-frame clones and lacks some. The sample lists almost 350,000 clones; approximately 9.7% were seen once. Sequencing was performed on central memory CD4+ T cells from blood. The source of these receptors is a man younger than 45 with type 1 diabetes.

This clone has ten or more counts. The J gene is TRBJ2-4, the V gene TRBV7-9, with D perhaps being TRBD1 or TRBD2 (6 bases each). Trimming removed 0 bases at V and 5 bases at J, with 8 bases between. Germline V gene data show CDR1 as SEHNR and CDR2 as FQNEAQ (reference sequence). The CDR3 extends over 14 amino acids. CDR3 amino acids: CASSLAGGENIQYF. CDR3 sequence (DNA): TGTGCCAGCAGCTTAGCGGGGGGCGAAAACATTCAGTACTTC.

This clone was detected ten times or more. V and J are TRBV18 and TRBJ1-1; weak D call: TRBD1 (5 bases). Trimming left V 5 bases short and J 4 bases short, with 17 bases between. Germline V gene lookup returns CDR1 KGHSH and CDR2 LQKENI. This CDR3 is 15 amino acids long. CDR3 protein: CASSFREVVGTEAFF. As DNA, the CDR3 is TGTGCCAGCTCATTCAGGGAAGTCGTAGGCACTGAAGCTTTCTTT.

Of note for this clone: The junction shows a germline mismatch at one end, possibly a read error. Here the CDR3 reads CASSEATGRTGELFF. The CDR3 nucleotides read TGTGCCAGCAGCGAAGCCACAGGGCGGACCGGGGAGCTGTTTTTT. The gene calls are TRBV2 and TRBJ2-2; possibly TRBD1 for D (6 bases). This CDR3 is 15 amino acids long. In germline, CDR1 is SNHLY, CDR2 FYNNEI.

This rearrangement joins TRBV9 to TRBJ2-6; D may be TRBD1 (6 bases). CDR1 and CDR2 from the germline V gene are SGDLS and YYNGEE. This CDR3 comprises 17 residues. Trimming cost V 1 base and J 0 bases, with 11 bases left between them. The CDR3 region is CASSVRGDNSGANVLTF. In DNA form, the CDR3 reads TGTGCCAGCAGCGTACGAGGGGACAACTCTGGGGCCAACGTCCTGACTTTC.

This clone was seen repeatedly, ten times or more. This chain uses TRBV28 with TRBJ2-7; D ambiguous. V was clipped by 4 bases and J by 5 bases, with 3 bases between them. Per the germline V gene, CDR1 is MDHEN and CDR2 is SYDVKM. The CDR3 has 10 amino acids. Written as DNA, the CDR3 is TGTGCCAGCAGTTCCCACGAGCAGTACTTC. This sequence encodes CASSSHEQYF.

V gene TRBV25-1 combines with J gene TRBJ2-5, with a possible D match to TRBD2 (6 bases). CDR3 length equals 15 residues. Looked up from germline, CDR1 is MGHDK and CDR2 is SYGVNS. Trimming removed 3 bases at V and 2 bases at J, with 13 bases between. CDR3 in amino acids: CASSDDPGLQETQYF. The CDR3 DNA reads TGTGCCAGCAGTGACGACCCGGGACTGCAAGAGACCCAGTACTTC. The variable domain in full, completed from reference TRBV25-1 and TRBJ2-5, reads EADIYQTPRYLVIGTGKKITLECSQTMGHDKMYWYQQDPGMELHLIHYSYGVNSTEKGDLSSESTVSRIRTEHFPLTLESARPSHTSQYLCASSDDPGLQETQYFGPGTRLLVL.

This clone appeared a few times. The chain joins TRBV2 to TRBJ1-5, with unresolved D. The germline V gene encodes CDR1 SNHLY and CDR2 FYNNEI. V gave up 3 bases and J gave up 2 bases, with 8 bases separating them. The CDR3 extends over 14 amino acids. CDR3 sequence reads: CASSDVDRNQPQHF. CDR3 sequence (DNA): TGTGCCAGCAGTGACGTCGACCGCAATCAGCCCCAGCATTTT. Supplemented by reference TRBV2 and TRBJ1-5, the full variable domain reads EPEVTQTPSHQVTQMGQEVILRCVPISNHLYFYWYRQILGQKVEFLVSFYNNEISEKSEIFDDQFSVERPDGSNFTLKIRSTKLEDSAMYFCASSDVDRNQPQHFGDGTRLSIL.

Many counts were recorded for this clone. The rearrangement links TRBV5-8 to TRBJ1-6; D is unclear. With 4 bases removed from V and 13 bases from J, the gap between germline ends came to 12 bases. The CDR3 covers 12 residues. Per the germline V gene, CDR1 is SGHTS and CDR2 is YDEGEE. CDR3: CASSLEPGPLHF. The CDR3 bases are TGTGCCAGCAGCCTGGAACCCGGGCCCCTCCACTTT.

The rearrangement links TRBV11-2 to TRBJ2-2; no clear D gene. The germline CDR1 and CDR2 sequences are SGHAT and FQNNGV. Trimming removed 1 base from V and 3 bases from J, with 6 bases in between. The CDR3 is 14 amino acids. As DNA, the CDR3 is TGTGCCAGCAGCTTAGCGGTGGACACCGGGGAGCTGTTTTTT. It codes for CASSLAVDTGELFF.

This clone turned up a few times. This rearrangement joins TRBV7-9 to TRBJ2-7; the match to TRBD2 covers 10 bases. The CDR3 covers 15 residues. Germline V gene lookup returns CDR1 SEHNR and CDR2 FQNEAQ (reference sequence). The ends lost 11 bases at V and 6 bases at J; junction bases unmatched: 16. CDR3 sequence: CAYLAGDFSSGEQYF. In nucleotides, the CDR3 is TGTGCCTACCTAGCGGGGGATTTCTCCTCTGGCGAGCAGTACTTC.

Turning to this clone: At the DNA level, this CDR3 is encoded by other sequences in the same sample as well. CDR3 bases: TGTGCCAGCAGTCCGACCCGAGAGACCCAGTACTTC. It yields the protein CASSPTRETQYF. The rearrangement joins TRBV6-6 to TRBJ2-5; D call uncertain. Germline V lookup: CDR1 MNHNY, CDR2 SVGAGI (reference sequence). V lost 5 bases, J lost 4 bases, and 8 bases lay in between. This CDR3 is 12 amino acids long.

V and J are TRBV15 and TRBJ2-5; 9 bases match TRBD1. This CDR3 region has 18 residues. Germline trimming cut 0 bases from V and 3 bases from J; bases unmatched to any gene: 11. Germline CDR1 LNHNV, CDR2 YYDKDF (reference sequence). DNA for the CDR3: TGTGCCACCAGCAGAGAGCCTGCCGGGACAGGGTGGAAAGAGACCCAGTACTTC. It is translated as CATSREPAGTGWKETQYF.

This clone showed up just a few times. The CDR3 protein is CASSGPIQHF. The DNA of the CDR3 is TGTGCCAGTAGTGGGCCGATCCAGCATTTT. The V call is TRBV19, the J call TRBJ1-5; no reliable D call. CDR1 and CDR2 (germline): LNHDA, SQIVND (reference sequence). This CDR3 spans 10 amino acids. V lost 5 bases and J lost 12, with 8 bases in between.

The rearrangement uses TRBV13 and TRBJ1-2, with TRBD1 as a possible D gene (5 bases). The V and J ends lost 6 bases and 8 bases respectively, with 19 bases between them. CDR1 and CDR2 from the germline V gene are PRHDT and FYEKMQ (reference sequence). The CDR3 totals 14 residues. CDR3 nucleotide sequence: TGTGCCAGCAGGCGTCGGACGGAGAGACAGGGCTACACCTTC. It yields the protein CASRRRTERQGYTF.

This clone was observed a few times. V gene TRBV18 combines with J gene TRBJ1-4; D is ambiguous. V lost 6 bases and J lost 3, with 14 bases in between. Per germline, CDR1 KGHSH and CDR2 LQKENI. The CDR3 runs 15 residues. In DNA form, the CDR3 reads TGTGCCAGCTCTTCTGCGCTCGAGCCTAATGAAAAACTGTTTTTT. Encoded protein: CASSSALEPNEKLFF.

This clone was counted only a few times. The rearrangement links TRBV6-5 to TRBJ2-5; possible D gene TRBD1, 6 bases. Germline assignment: CDR1 MNHEY and CDR2 SVGAGI. Trimming took 6 bases from V and 4 from J, leaving 12 bases between them. The CDR3 covers 13 residues. The CDR3 region has the DNA TGTGCCAGCAGATCCTCCAGGGGAGAGACCCAGTACTTC. It translates to CASRSSRGETQYF.

This clone was seen a few times. The rearrangement joins TRBV7-2 to TRBJ2-2, with TRBD1 as a possible D gene (5 bases). With 4 bases removed from V and 5 bases from J, the gap between germline ends came to 11 bases. Germline V gives CDR1 SGHTA, CDR2 FQGNSA. The CDR3 covers 14 residues. The CDR3 loop is CASSYPGSTGELFF. The CDR3 nucleotides are TGTGCCAGCAGCTATCCAGGGTCTACCGGGGAGCTGTTTTTT.

This clone was counted between two and nine times. The chain links TRBV11-2 to TRBJ2-3; D possibly corresponds to TRBD2 (6 bases). The germline V and J ends were trimmed by 3 bases and 1 base, with 11 bases remaining between them. CDR1 SGHAT and CDR2 FQNNGV come from the germline V gene. CDR3 size: 15 residues. CDR3 protein: CASSLGGWGTDTQYF. In nucleotides, the CDR3 is TGTGCCAGCAGCTTGGGGGGATGGGGCACAGATACGCAGTATTTT.

V is TRBV10-2 and J is TRBJ2-7, with 9 bases that match TRBD2. This CDR3 region has 16 residues. The V segment lost 3 bases and the J segment 2 bases; nucleotides outside the gene matches: 8. Germline loops: CDR1 WSHSY, CDR2 SAAADI. In DNA, the CDR3 is TGCGCCAGCAGTGATCCTGGGGGGACTAGCCCCTACGAGCAGTACTTC. Protein product: CASSDPGGTSPYEQYF.

This clone turned up a few times. This sequence joins TRBV6-5 and TRBJ2-7; TRBD2 agrees at 10 bases. V shed 11 bases and J 3 bases; nucleotides not matched to a gene: 7. The CDR3 length is 13 residues. The germline V gene has CDR1 MNHEY and CDR2 SVGAGI. The CDR3 DNA reads as TGTGCCTCACACGGGACTAGCGTCTACGAGCAGTACTTC. Translation gives CASHGTSVYEQYF.